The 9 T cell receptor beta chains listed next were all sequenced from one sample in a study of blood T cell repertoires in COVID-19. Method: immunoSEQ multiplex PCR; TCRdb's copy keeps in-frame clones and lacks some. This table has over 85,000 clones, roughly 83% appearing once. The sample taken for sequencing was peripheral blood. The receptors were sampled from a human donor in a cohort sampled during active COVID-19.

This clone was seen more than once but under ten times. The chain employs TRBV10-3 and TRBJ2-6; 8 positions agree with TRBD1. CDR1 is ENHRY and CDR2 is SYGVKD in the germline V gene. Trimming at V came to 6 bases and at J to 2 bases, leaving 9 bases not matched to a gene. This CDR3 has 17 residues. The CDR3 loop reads CAISAGGQGAGANVLTF. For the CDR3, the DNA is TGTGCCATCAGCGCAGGGGGCCAAGGGGCTGGGGCCAACGTCCTGACTTTC.

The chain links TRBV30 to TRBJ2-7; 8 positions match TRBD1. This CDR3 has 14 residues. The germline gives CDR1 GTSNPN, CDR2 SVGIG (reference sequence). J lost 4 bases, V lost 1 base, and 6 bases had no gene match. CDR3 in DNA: TGTGCCTGGAGTGCTTGGACAGGGATATACGAGCAGTACTTC. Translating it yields CAWSAWTGIYEQYF.

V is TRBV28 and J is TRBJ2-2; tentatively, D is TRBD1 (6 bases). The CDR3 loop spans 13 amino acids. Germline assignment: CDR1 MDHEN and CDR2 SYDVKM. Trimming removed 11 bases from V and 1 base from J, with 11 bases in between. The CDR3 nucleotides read TGTGCCGGACAGACTTTGAACACCGGGGAGCTGTTTTTT. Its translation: CAGQTLNTGELFF. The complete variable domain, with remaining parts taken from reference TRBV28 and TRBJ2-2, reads DVKVTQSSRYLVKRTGEKVFLECVQDMDHENMFWYRQDPGLGLRLIYFSYDVKMKEKGDIPEGYSVSREKKERFSLILESASTNQTSMYLCAGQTLNTGELFFGEGSRLTVL.

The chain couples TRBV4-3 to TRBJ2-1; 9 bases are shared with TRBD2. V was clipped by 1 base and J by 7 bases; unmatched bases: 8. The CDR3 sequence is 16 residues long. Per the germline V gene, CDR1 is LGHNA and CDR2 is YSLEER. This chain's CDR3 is CASSQVGREGRNEQFF. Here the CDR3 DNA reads TGCGCCAGCAGCCAAGTGGGGCGGGAGGGCCGGAATGAGCAGTTCTTC.

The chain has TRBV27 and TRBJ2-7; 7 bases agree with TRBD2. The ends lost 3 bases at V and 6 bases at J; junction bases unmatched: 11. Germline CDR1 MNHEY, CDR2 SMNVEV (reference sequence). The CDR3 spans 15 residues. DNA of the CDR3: TGTGCCAGCAGTTTCGGCGGGAGCCGGGTCGCCGAGCAGTACTTC. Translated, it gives CASSFGGSRVAEQYF.

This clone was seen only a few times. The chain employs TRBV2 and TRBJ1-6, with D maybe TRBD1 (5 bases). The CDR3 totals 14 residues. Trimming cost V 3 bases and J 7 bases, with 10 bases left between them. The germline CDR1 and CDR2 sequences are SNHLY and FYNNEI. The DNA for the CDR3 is TGTGCCAGCAGTGATGGGCAGGGAAATTCACCCCTCCACTTT. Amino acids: CASSDGQGNSPLHF.

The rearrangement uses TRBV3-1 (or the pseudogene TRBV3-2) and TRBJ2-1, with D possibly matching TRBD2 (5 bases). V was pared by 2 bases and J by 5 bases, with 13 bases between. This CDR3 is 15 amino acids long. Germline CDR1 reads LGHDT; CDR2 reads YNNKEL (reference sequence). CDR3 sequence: CASSQMAGNHNEQFF. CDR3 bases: TGTGCCAGCAGCCAAATGGCCGGGAATCACAATGAGCAGTTCTTC.

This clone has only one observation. The CDR3 region is CASTRDFSYEQYF. DNA for the CDR3: TGTGCCAGCACCCGGGACTTCTCCTACGAGCAGTACTTC. This chain connects TRBV7-8 to TRBJ2-7, with a weak D call TRBD2 (6 bases). The V gene lost 7 bases and the J gene lost 0 bases, with 10 bases spanning the gap. The germline V gene encodes CDR1 SGHVS and CDR2 FQNEAQ. The CDR3 spans 13 residues. Full variable domain (remainder filled in from reference TRBV7-8 and TRBJ2-7): GAGVSQSPRYKVAKRGQDVALRCDPISGHVSLFWYQQALGQGPEFLTYFQNEAQLDKSGLPSDRFFAERPEGSVSTLKIQRTQQEDSAVYLCASTRDFSYEQYFGPGTRLTVT.

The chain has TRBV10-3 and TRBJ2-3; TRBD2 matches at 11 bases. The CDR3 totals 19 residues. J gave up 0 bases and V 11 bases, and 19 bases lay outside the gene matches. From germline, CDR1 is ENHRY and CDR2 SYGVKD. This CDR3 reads CASKTSRTSGLSSTDTQYF. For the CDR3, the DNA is TGTGCCTCGAAGACCTCCCGGACTAGCGGGCTCTCTAGCACAGATACGCAGTATTTT.